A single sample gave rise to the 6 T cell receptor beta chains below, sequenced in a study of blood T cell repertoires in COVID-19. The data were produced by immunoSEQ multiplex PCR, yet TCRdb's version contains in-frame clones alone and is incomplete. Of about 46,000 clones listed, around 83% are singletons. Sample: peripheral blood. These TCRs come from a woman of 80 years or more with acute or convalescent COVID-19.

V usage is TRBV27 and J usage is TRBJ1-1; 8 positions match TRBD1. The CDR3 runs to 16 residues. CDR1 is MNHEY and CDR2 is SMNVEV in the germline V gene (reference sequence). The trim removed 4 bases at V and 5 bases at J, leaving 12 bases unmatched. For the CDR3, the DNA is TGTGCCAGCAGTTCCATGACCCAGGGGGCGCAAACTGAAGCTTTCTTT. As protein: CASSSMTQGAQTEAFF.

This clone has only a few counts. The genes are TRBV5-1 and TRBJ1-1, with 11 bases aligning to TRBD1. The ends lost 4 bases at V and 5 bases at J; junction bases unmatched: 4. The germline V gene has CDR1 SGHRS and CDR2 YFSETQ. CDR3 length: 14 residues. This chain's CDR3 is CASSPGTGGTEAFF. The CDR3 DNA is TGCGCCAGCAGCCCCGGGACAGGGGGAACTGAAGCTTTCTTT. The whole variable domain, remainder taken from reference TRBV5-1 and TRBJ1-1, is KAGVTQTPRYLIKTRGQQVTLSCSPISGHRSVSWYQQTPGQGLQFLFEYFSETQRNKGNFPGRFSGRQFSNSRSEMNVSTLELGDSALYLCASSPGTGGTEAFFGQGTRLTVV.

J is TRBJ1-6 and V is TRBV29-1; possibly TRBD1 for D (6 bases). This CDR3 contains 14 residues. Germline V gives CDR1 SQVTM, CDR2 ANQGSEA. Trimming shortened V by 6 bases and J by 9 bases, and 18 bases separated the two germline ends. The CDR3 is CSVATGTSGSPLHF. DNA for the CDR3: TGCAGCGTCGCTACCGGGACATCAGGTTCACCCCTCCACTTT.

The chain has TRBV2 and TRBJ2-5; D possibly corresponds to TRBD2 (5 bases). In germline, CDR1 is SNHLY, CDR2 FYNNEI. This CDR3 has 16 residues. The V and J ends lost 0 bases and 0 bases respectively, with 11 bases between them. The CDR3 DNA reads TGTGCCAGCAGTGAAGCGGACTGGACGTACCAAGAGACCCAGTACTTC. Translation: CASSEADWTYQETQYF.

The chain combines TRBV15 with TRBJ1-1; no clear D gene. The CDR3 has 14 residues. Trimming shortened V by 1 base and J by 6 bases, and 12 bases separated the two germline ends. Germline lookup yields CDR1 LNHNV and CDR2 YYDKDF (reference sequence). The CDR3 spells CATSRAGYGSEAFF. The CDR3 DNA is TGTGCCACCAGCAGAGCGGGGTATGGGTCTGAAGCTTTCTTT.

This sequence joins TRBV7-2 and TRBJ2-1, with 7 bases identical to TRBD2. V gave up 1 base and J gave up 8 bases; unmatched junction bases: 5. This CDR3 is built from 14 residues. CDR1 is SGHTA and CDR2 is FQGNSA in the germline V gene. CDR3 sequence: CASSLVGGMDEQFF. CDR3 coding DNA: TGTGCCAGCAGCTTAGTCGGGGGGATGGATGAGCAGTTCTTC. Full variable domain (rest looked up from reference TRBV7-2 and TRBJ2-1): GAGVSQSPSNKVTEKGKDVELRCDPISGHTALYWYRQSLGQGLEFLIYFQGNSAPDKSGLPSDRFSAERTGGSVSTLTIQRTQQEDSAVYLCASSLVGGMDEQFFGPGTRLTVL.